The clone carrying this TCR beta chain has only a few counts. Each CDR3 protein gets one entry after TCRdb re-called the 5' RACE reads with MiXCR. The table has over 65,000 distinct CDR3 sequences, 10% to 15% seen once; the top ten hold 20% to 25%. This specimen comes from a study of T cells after yellow fever vaccination. The TCR sequence derives from a man between 18 and 35 years old who received the YFV17D yellow fever vaccine. Sequencing was performed on CD8+ T cells not binding an NS4B(214-222) dextramer, sorted from PBMCs, taken roughly 23 days after the first yellow fever vaccination.

This CDR3 reads CASSLGRKLGHTGELFF. Here the CDR3 DNA reads TGTGCCAGCAGCTTAGGAAGAAAGCTGGGACACACCGGGGAGCTGTTTTTT. The chain links TRBV7-6 to TRBJ2-2; D tentatively reads TRBD1 or TRBD2 (5 bases each). CDR3 length: 17 amino acids. Germline V gives CDR1 SGHVS, CDR2 FNYEAQ. Trimming left V 1 base short and J 3 bases short, with 15 bases between.